This TCR beta chain was observed in a study of blood T cell repertoires in COVID-19. Background on the study: Donors in the United States, Italy and Spain gave samples during acute or convalescent COVID-19. Sources were T cells, B-cell-depleted T cells, or PBMCs; the material itself was cDNA or gDNA.

A Seattle source enrolled patients during active infection and followed them longitudinally. V gave up 1 base and J gave up 0 bases; unmatched junction bases: 7. This CDR3 comprises 18 residues. From germline, CDR1 is SGHDT and CDR2 YYEEEE. As handled by the study authors: How many nucleated cells were present was estimated from reference gene primer amplification. Produced via immunoSEQ multiplex PCR; TCRdb's table is partial and in-frame only. V and J calls and clone size are as listed in that table; D and trimming were resolved from the DNA. The sample has about 130,000 clones; roughly nine tenths are singletons.

V usage is TRBV5-6 and J usage is TRBJ1-5, with 10 nucleotides matching TRBD1. Sequenced input: peripheral blood. This TCR came from a man in his fifties or sixties with COVID-19, enrolled during active disease. CDR3 DNA sequence: TGTGCCAGCAGCTTGAGGGACAGGGGATCAAGTAGCAATCAGCCCCAGCATTTT. Translating gives CASSLRDRGSSSNQPQHF.